A selection of T cell receptor beta chains follows, all from one sample in a study of graft-versus-host responses after intestinal transplantation. The table came from immunoSEQ multiplex PCR; TCRdb's copy has only in-frame clones and leaves some out. The sample has some 120,000 clones, about 92% seen once; the top ten hold approximately 0.25%. Their antigen targets remain unknown. The sample here was unstimulated CD4+ T cells sorted from spleen or lymph node cells, taken before transplant. The receptors derive from a human donor who was the organ donor for an intestinal transplant. CDR3s include the opening cysteine and the closing phenylalanine or tryptophan. The D gene is left open where the match is weak.

j_call,d_call,v_call,cdr3_aa
TRBJ2-7,TRBD2,TRBV6-1,CASTLAGVYEQYF
TRBJ2-3,.,TRBV5-5,CASSLTGEADTQYF
TRBJ1-6,TRBD1,TRBV11-2,CASSLWGQDSPLHF
TRBJ1-1,TRBD1,TRBV7-2,CASSSTGTVNTEAFF
TRBJ2-1,TRBD2,TRBV7-2,CASSLGLAEAYNEQFF
TRBJ2-7,.,TRBV27,CASSLYPGIGSYEQYF
TRBJ1-5,.,TRBV19,CASSTPGDNQPQHF
TRBJ1-2,TRBD1,TRBV7-2,CASSLTGQGGGYTF
TRBJ2-3,.,TRBV18,CASSPSDSYTDTQYF
TRBJ1-1,TRBD1,TRBV30,CAWSGFTGGTTEAFF
TRBJ1-5,.,TRBV27,CASRKGISNQPQHF
TRBJ2-3,.,TRBV25-1,CASSEPLGRTTDTQYF
TRBJ2-7,TRBD2,TRBV9,CASSVGLAGGYEQYF
TRBJ2-3,TRBD2,TRBV5-1,CASSLGTSGSRYTQYF
TRBJ2-2,TRBD2,TRBV19,CASSRSGNGGELFF
TRBJ2-1,TRBD2,TRBV7-8,CASSLGAGGEQFF
TRBJ2-3,.,TRBV4-1,CASSQDPRGSTDTQYF
TRBJ2-1,.,TRBV5-1,CASSLAGAYNEQFF
TRBJ2-7,.,TRBV7-6,CASSPLSGMSAYEQYF
TRBJ2-3,.,TRBV7-6,CASSKDWGDGTDTQYF
TRBJ2-7,.,TRBV4-2,CASSQEAGPYEQYF